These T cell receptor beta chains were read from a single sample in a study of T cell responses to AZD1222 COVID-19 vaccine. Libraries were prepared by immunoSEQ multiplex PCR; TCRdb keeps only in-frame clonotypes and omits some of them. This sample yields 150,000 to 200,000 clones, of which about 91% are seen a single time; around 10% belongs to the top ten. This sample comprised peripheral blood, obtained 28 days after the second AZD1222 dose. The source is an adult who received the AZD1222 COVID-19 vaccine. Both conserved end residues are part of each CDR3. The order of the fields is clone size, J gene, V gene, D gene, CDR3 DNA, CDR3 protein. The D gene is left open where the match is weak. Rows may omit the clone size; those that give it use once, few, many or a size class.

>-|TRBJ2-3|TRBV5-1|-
TGCGCCAGCAGCTTGGTCGGGGAGGGGGCAGATACGCAGTATTTT
CASSLVGEGADTQYF
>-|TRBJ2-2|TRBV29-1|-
TGCAGCGTGGAGGACACGCGCACCGGGGAGCTGTTTTTT
CSVEDTRTGELFF
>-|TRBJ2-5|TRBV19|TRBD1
TGTGCCAGTAGTAACCGAGGGACAGATCAAGAGACCCAGTACTTC
CASSNRGTDQETQYF
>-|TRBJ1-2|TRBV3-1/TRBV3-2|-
TGTGCCAGCAGCCAAGTCAGGTCGCCAAGAAACTATGGCTACACCTTC
CASSQVRSPRNYGYTF
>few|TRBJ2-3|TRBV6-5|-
TGTGCCAGCAGTTACTCGGGGGGTCCCACAGATACGCAGTATTTT
CASSYSGGPTDTQYF
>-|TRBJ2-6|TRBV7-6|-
TGTGCCAGCAGCTTAGAACCCACTGGGGCCAACGTCCTGACTTTC
CASSLEPTGANVLTF
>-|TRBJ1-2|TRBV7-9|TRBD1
TGTGCCAGCAGCTTTCAAGGGGGCCAGAGTGGCTACACCTTC
CASSFQGGQSGYTF
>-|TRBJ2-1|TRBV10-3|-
TGTGCCATCACCCCGGGAAGGCAGGGGTTCTACAATGAGCAGTTCTTC
CAITPGRQGFYNEQFF
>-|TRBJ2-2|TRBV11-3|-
TGTGCCAGCAGCTTAGATGGGGAGACGAACACCGGGGAGCTGTTTTTT
CASSLDGETNTGELFF
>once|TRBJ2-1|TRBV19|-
TGTGCCAGTAGTACCGGCAGGGGGGGATACAATGAGCAGTTCTTC
CASSTGRGGYNEQFF
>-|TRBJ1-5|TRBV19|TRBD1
TGTGCCAGTAGTGTGGACAGGGACAATCAGCCCCAGCATTTT
CASSVDRDNQPQHF
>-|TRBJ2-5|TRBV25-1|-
TGTGCCAGCAGTGAATGGGGTGGGCTGGGGGAGACCCAGTACTTC
CASSEWGGLGETQYF
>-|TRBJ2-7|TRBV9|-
TGTGCCAGCAGCGTAGGAATCCAGGGATCCTACGAGCAGTACTTC
CASSVGIQGSYEQYF
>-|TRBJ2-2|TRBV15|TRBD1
TGTGCCACCAGCGCGGACAGGGGGAACACCGGGGAGCTGTTTTTT
CATSADRGNTGELFF
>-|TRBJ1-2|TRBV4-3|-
TGCGCCAGCAGCCAAGCGGGGTCAGGCCTCCAGGGAGGCTACACCTTC
CASSQAGSGLQGGYTF
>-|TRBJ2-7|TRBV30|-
TGTGCCGGACGGACGACTTACGAGCAGTACTTC
CAGRTTYEQYF
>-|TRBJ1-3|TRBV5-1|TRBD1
TGCGCCAGCAGCTTGACCCCGCTGGGACAGGGTGCTGGAAACACCATATATTTT
CASSLTPLGQGAGNTIYF
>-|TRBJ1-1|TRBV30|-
TGTGCCTGGAGTGAGGAGGTGAACACTGAAGCTTTCTTT
CAWSEEVNTEAFF
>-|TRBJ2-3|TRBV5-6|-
TGTGCCAGCAGCTTGGGTCCCACAGATACGCAGTATTTT
CASSLGPTDTQYF
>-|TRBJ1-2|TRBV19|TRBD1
TGTGCCAGTAGGCGACAGGGGATGGGAGATTCTTATGGCTACACCTTC
CASRRQGMGDSYGYTF
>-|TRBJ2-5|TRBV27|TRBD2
TGTGCCACCGGACTAGCGGGGGTCCAAGAGACCCAGTACTTC
CATGLAGVQETQYF
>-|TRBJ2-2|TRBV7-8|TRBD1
TGTGCCAGCAGCTTCAACAGGGGCGCCGGGGAGCTGTTTTTT
CASSFNRGAGELFF
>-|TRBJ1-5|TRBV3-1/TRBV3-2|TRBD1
TGTGCCAGCAGCCCCGGGACAGCAAGCAATCAGCCCCAGCATTTT
CASSPGTASNQPQHF
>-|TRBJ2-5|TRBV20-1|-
TGCAGTGCTAGTACGGGTGGGGATGTGGAGACCCAGTACTTC
CSASTGGDVETQYF